This T cell receptor (beta chain) originates from a study of blood T cell repertoires in COVID-19. The germline gives CDR1 SEHNR, CDR2 FQNEAQ (reference sequence). V lost 1 base and J 6 bases, leaving 12 bases between the germline ends. The CDR3 runs to 14 residues. Generated by immunoSEQ multiplex PCR, the TCRdb table keeps only in-frame clones and is missing some. The sample contains tens of thousands of clones, more than 70% of which appear only once. Sequencing was carried out using peripheral blood. The genes are TRBV7-9 and TRBJ1-2; D is ambiguous. The sequence derives from a woman in her sixties with acute or convalescent COVID-19. CDR3 DNA: TGTGCCAGCAGCTTAGTCTCAGGTCTTGATGGCTACACCTTC. Protein product: CASSLVSGLDGYTF.